This TCR beta chain stems from a study of control samples from healthy donors and cancer patients (dated by TCRdb to the early 2020s). This clone was seen once. There is no known antigen for this receptor. No much larger clonotype is one base removed from it; base qualities were not supplied. Additional DNA sequences in this sample encode the identical CDR3. Library preparation used the immunoSEQ multiplex PCR assay. Here the immuneACCESS table is served through TCRdb, limited to in-frame sequences with V and J called. Missing clones are a known gap in these copies; in checked studies unresolved V genes cover under half, and the rest lacks a known reason. The sample table shows roughly 120,000 clones, and around 89% are seen once. Roughly 2.5% of the sample is in the top ten clones. For CDR1 and CDR2, the germline V gene lists MNHEY and SVGEGT. V gives up 5 bases and J gives up 6 bases, and the segment between their germline ends measures 5 bases. The CDR3 starts with the cysteine, ends with the phenylalanine, and has 12 residues. Here the CDR3 DNA is all that survives: 36 bases in frame from base 1.

The chain is made from TRBV6-2 or TRBV6-3 and TRBJ1-6, with the D gene uncertain. This sequence originates from a woman in her 70s in good health. Sequences were obtained from blood. The DNA sequence is as follows: TGTGCCAGCAGTCGAGGTAATTCACCCCTCCACTTT. This is translated as CASSRGNSPLHF.